Here is one T cell receptor (beta chain) with its context. Antigen: not known. It was a multiplex PCR that amplified TCR beta CDR3, with 32 V and 13 J primers. TCRdb re-called the multiplex PCR reads through MiXCR, storing one row per CDR3 protein. Here the sample spans over 20,000 distinct CDR3 sequences, over 25% being singletons. V was shortened by 8 bases and J by 5 bases, with 17 bases between the two germline ends. The CDR3 consists of 14 residues. This specimen belongs to a study of immune heterogeneity within non-small cell lung tumors. Study-level results: For the most part, the T-cell receptor beta clonotypes present at high frequency were distinct from one individual patient to the next. Tumor sites within a patient were found to share identical dominant CDR3 beta clonotypes, and site-unique high-frequency clones were also present. Local T-cell clonality correlated moderately but significantly with local tumor mutational burden (R about 0.36).

Per sample, 450 to 600 ng of bulk tumor genomic DNA was the template used. Collection of several biopsies per primary tumor, spaced far apart, took place during surgery. Newly diagnosed with untreated non-small cell lung cancer, the patients underwent curative surgery. The specimen was lung tumor tissue. V and J are TRBV12-3 or TRBV12-4 and TRBJ2-3, with D perhaps being TRBD1 or TRBD2 (5 bases each). The receptor comes from a man aged 35-49 years with non-small cell lung cancer. The CDR3 region has the DNA TGTGCCAGCCGGTCAGAGGGGCAAGGAGATACGCAGTATTTT. It encodes CASRSEGQGDTQYF.